What follows are 30 T cell receptor beta chains derived from one specimen sequenced in a study of T cell changes during pregnancy in multiple sclerosis. Repertoires were generated with immunoSEQ multiplex PCR, while TCRdb's copy carries only in-frame clones and drops some. The sample shows 81,000 or so clones, approximately 90% of them seen only once. The sample here was PBMCs, taken in the first trimester of pregnancy. These receptor sequences come from a female donor in good health, serving as a control in a pregnancy study. Some clones in this sample may be carry-over from other donors' samples.

The table lists this clone with a count of one. V is TRBV4-2 and J is TRBJ1-3; D is unresolved. V was pared by 0 bases and J by 2 bases, with 8 bases between. The germline V gene has CDR1 LGHNA and CDR2 YNFKEQ. The CDR3 extends over 15 amino acids. The CDR3 DNA sequence: TGTGCCAGCAGCCAAGAGGGCAGAGCTGGAAACACCATATATTTT. Protein product: CASSQEGRAGNTIYF.

This chain's CDR3 is CASSSLQGRRGYTF. The CDR3 DNA follows: TGTGCCAGCAGTTCTCTCCAGGGGAGACGTGGCTACACCTTC. The rearrangement uses TRBV27 and TRBJ1-2; perhaps TRBD1 as D (6 bases). Deletions cut 4 bases from V and 7 bases from J, with 16 bases between. This CDR3 has 14 amino acids. Germline CDR1 is MNHEY and CDR2 is SMNVEV (reference sequence).

The chain is built from TRBV7-2 and TRBJ2-1; TRBD2 matches at 12 bases. The V segment lost 5 bases and the J segment 5 bases; nucleotides outside the gene matches: 4. The CDR3 contains 15 residues. Per the germline V gene, CDR1 is SGHTA and CDR2 is FQGNSA. The DNA of the CDR3 is TGTGCCAGCAGCCTGACTAGCGGGAGTAACAATGAGCAGTTCTTC. It translates to CASSLTSGSNNEQFF.

This chain joins TRBV4-1 and TRBJ1-2; possible D gene TRBD1, 5 bases. Between the trimmed V and J ends, which lost 6 bases and 2 bases, there was a span of 10 bases. The V gene's germline CDR1 is MGHRA and CDR2 YSYEKL. This CDR3 region has 13 residues. The CDR3 DNA sequence: TGCGCCAGCAGGGACAATTTAAACTATGGCTACACCTTC. Its translation is CASRDNLNYGYTF.

V is TRBV28 and J is TRBJ2-6; 10 nucleotides match TRBD1. Germline V CDR1 and CDR2: MDHEN, SYDVKM. The CDR3 totals 17 residues. J gave up 1 base and V 3 bases, and 3 bases lay outside the gene matches. The CDR3 protein is CASSFGTGESGANVLTF. DNA for the CDR3: TGTGCCAGCAGTTTTGGGACAGGGGAATCTGGGGCCAACGTCCTGACTTTC.

This rearrangement joins TRBV7-2 to TRBJ2-1; D may be TRBD2 (6 bases). Germline-derived CDR1 and CDR2 are SGHTA and FQGNSA. V lost 2 bases and J lost 8, with 25 bases in between. The CDR3 sequence is 18 residues long. CDR3 sequence (DNA): TGTGCCAGCAGCTTATCGGTTAGCGGCCGAGGAGATAGATATGAGCAGTTCTTC. Translated, it gives CASSLSVSGRGDRYEQFF.

This chain joins TRBV7-6 and TRBJ2-1; D is unclear. The CDR3 loop spans 14 amino acids. Germline V gene data show CDR1 as SGHVS and CDR2 as FNYEAQ. Deletions cut 1 base from V and 2 bases from J, with 6 bases between. In DNA, the CDR3 is TGTGCCAGCAGCTTAGGGGCAGCCTACAATGAGCAGTTCTTC. Its protein is CASSLGAAYNEQFF.

This chain links TRBV28 with TRBJ2-5; D possibly corresponds to TRBD1 (5 bases). The CDR3 has 16 residues. Germline assignment: CDR1 MDHEN and CDR2 SYDVKM. Trimming took off 3 bases at V and 3 bases at J, with 17 bases between the two ends. As DNA, the CDR3 is TGTGCCAGCAGTTTCTCCAGGTCAGGGAAGAAAGAGACCCAGTACTTC. Amino acid sequence: CASSFSRSGKKETQYF.

The chain recombines TRBV10-3 with TRBJ2-3, with 14 bases aligning to TRBD2. Germline V CDR1 and CDR2: ENHRY, SYGVKD. The J segment lost 2 bases and the V segment lost 10 bases, leaving 14 bases of the junction unmatched. This CDR3 comprises 18 residues. CDR3 residues: CAKAGTSGRGALTDTQYF. The CDR3, as DNA: TGTGCCAAAGCCGGGACTAGCGGGAGAGGGGCCCTCACAGATACGCAGTATTTT.

This chain links TRBV7-9 with TRBJ1-4; D ambiguous. Germline V gene sequence: CDR1 SEHNR, CDR2 FQNEAQ (reference sequence). Trimming stripped 5 bases from V and 2 bases from J, with 12 bases between. This CDR3 is built from 15 residues. CDR3 amino acids: CASSARGSTNEKLFF. The CDR3 DNA reads TGTGCCAGCAGCGCACGCGGTTCCACTAATGAAAAACTGTTTTTT.

This rearrangement joins TRBV9 to TRBJ2-1; 11 bases fit TRBD1. The germline V gene encodes CDR1 SGDLS and CDR2 YYNGEE. The ends lost 3 bases at V and 9 bases at J; junction bases unmatched: 5. The CDR3 length is 14 residues. CDR3 nucleotide sequence: TGTGCCAGCAGCGAATGGGACAGGGGGACTGAGCAGTTCTTC. This codes for CASSEWDRGTEQFF.

This rearrangement joins TRBV4-3 to TRBJ1-5, with D perhaps matching TRBD1 (6 bases). V lost 0 bases, J lost 4 bases, and 13 bases lay in between. The CDR3 contains 16 residues. CDR1 LGHNA and CDR2 YSLEER come from the germline V gene. CDR3 coding DNA: TGCGCCAGCAGCCAAGATCTGAGGGGGGGAAATCAGCCCCAGCATTTT. Translation: CASSQDLRGGNQPQHF.

The chain links TRBV5-1 to TRBJ2-1; 8 bases align to TRBD1. Germline assignment: CDR1 SGHRS and CDR2 YFSETQ. CDR3 length: 16 residues. V lost 1 base to trimming and J lost 4 bases; unmatched junction nucleotides: 7. As DNA, the CDR3 is TGCGCCAGCAGCTTGATTCCGGGACAGGAATACAATGAGCAGTTCTTC. Protein product: CASSLIPGQEYNEQFF.

The genes are TRBV9 and TRBJ2-7; 7 bases agree with TRBD2. Germline values: CDR1 SGDLS, CDR2 YYNGEE. The J segment lost 3 bases and the V segment lost 0 bases, leaving 6 bases of the junction unmatched. This CDR3 contains 15 residues. The CDR3 here is CASSVDRGVGYEQYF. The CDR3 nucleotides are TGTGCCAGCAGCGTAGACCGGGGGGTTGGCTACGAGCAGTACTTC. Complete variable domain (other parts from reference TRBV9 and TRBJ2-7): DSGVTQTPKHLITATGQRVTLRCSPRSGDLSVYWYQQSLDQGLQFLIQYYNGEERAKGNILERFSAQQFPDLHSELNLSSLELGDSALYFCASSVDRGVGYEQYFGPGTRLTVT.

This chain joins TRBV18 and TRBJ2-1; maybe TRBD2 (6 bases). Trimming removed 0 bases at V and 9 bases at J, with 12 bases between. Germline-derived CDR1 and CDR2 are KGHSH and LQKENI. The CDR3 runs to 14 residues. CDR3 nucleotides: TGTGCCAGCTCACCACCCGTGGGGGGAGGTGAGCAGTTCTTC. It translates to CASSPPVGGGEQFF.

V usage is TRBV29-1 and J usage is TRBJ1-4; TRBD1 might be the D (6 bases). This CDR3 is 14 amino acids long. Trimming took 7 bases from V and 8 from J, leaving 20 bases between them. CDR1 and CDR2 from the germline V gene are SQVTM and ANQGSEA. The CDR3 here is CSAQGGAGVEKLFF. The DNA of the CDR3 is TGCAGCGCCCAAGGGGGGGCGGGTGTCGAAAAACTGTTTTTT.

The chain employs TRBV27 and TRBJ2-1; 9 bases are a match to TRBD2. V lost 7 bases to trimming and J lost 2 bases; unmatched junction nucleotides: 6. The CDR3 runs 15 residues. CDR1 and CDR2 from the germline V gene are MNHEY and SMNVEV (reference sequence). Here the CDR3 DNA reads TGTGCCAGCAACAGTCTAGCGGGGACCTACAATGAGCAGTTCTTC. Protein sequence: CASNSLAGTYNEQFF.

The chain uses TRBV7-8 and TRBJ2-7; D possibly corresponds to TRBD1 (6 bases). Germline V gene sequence: CDR1 SGHVS, CDR2 FQNEAQ. CDR3 size: 15 residues. V dropped 4 bases and J dropped 4 bases, with 17 bases sitting between them. The CDR3 DNA reads TGTGCCAGCAGCTCTAACCCTCCTCAGGGGTACGAGCAGTACTTC. This sequence encodes CASSSNPPQGYEQYF.

The chain joins TRBV28 to TRBJ1-3; D gene unclear. Trimming removed 4 bases from V and 4 bases from J, with 8 bases in between. Per the germline V gene, CDR1 is MDHEN and CDR2 is SYDVKM. The CDR3 spans 13 residues. CDR3 sequence: CASSSLQGNTIYF. The CDR3 DNA sequence: TGTGCCAGCAGTTCCCTACAGGGAAACACCATATATTTT.

The chain has TRBV5-6 and TRBJ2-7, with D possibly being TRBD2 (6 bases). The germline V gene has CDR1 SGHDT and CDR2 YYEEEE. V was pared by 0 bases and J by 3 bases, with 13 bases between. The CDR3 spans 15 residues. Here the CDR3 reads CASSLDGTSYYEQYF. The CDR3 DNA reads TGTGCCAGCAGCTTGGACGGGACTTCGTACTACGAGCAGTACTTC. The full variable domain, its missing parts supplied by reference TRBV5-6 and TRBJ2-7, is DAGVTQSPTHLIKTRGQQVTLRCSPKSGHDTVSWYQQALGQGPQFIFQYYEEEERQRGNFPDRFSGHQFPNYSSELNVNALLLGDSALYLCASSLDGTSYYEQYFGPGTRLTVT.

J is TRBJ2-1 and V is TRBV6-1; tentative D call: TRBD1 (6 bases). The CDR3 is 15 amino acids. In germline, CDR1 is MNHNS, CDR2 SASEGT. Between the trimmed V and J ends, which lost 9 bases and 2 bases, there was a span of 17 bases. For the CDR3, the DNA is TGTGCCAGTTGGACAGCCGGGTGGACCTACAATGAGCAGTTCTTC. Its protein product is CASWTAGWTYNEQFF.

The V call is TRBV14, the J call TRBJ1-1; D is ambiguous. V lost 0 bases to trimming and J lost 1 base, with 3 bases between them. CDR1 SGHDN and CDR2 FVKESK come from the germline V gene. The CDR3 covers 13 residues. The CDR3 is CASSQDRNTEAFF. CDR3 in DNA: TGTGCCAGCAGCCAAGACAGGAACACTGAAGCTTTCTTT.

The chain has TRBV7-9 and TRBJ2-3; perhaps TRBD2 as D (5 bases). There are 14 residues in the CDR3. The V gene lost 7 bases and the J gene lost 4 bases, with 15 bases spanning the gap. CDR1 is SEHNR, CDR2 FQNEAQ, per germline (reference sequence). CDR3 amino acids: CASTTGPGSDTQYF. CDR3 nucleotides: TGTGCCAGCACTACGGGCCCGGGGTCAGATACGCAGTATTTT.

The V call is TRBV28, the J call TRBJ1-2; TRBD1 might be the D (5 bases). Trimming left V 1 base short and J 3 bases short, with 21 bases between. Germline CDR1 reads MDHEN; CDR2 reads SYDVKM. The CDR3 extends over 18 amino acids. CDR3 loop: CASSLSGIPIRAYYGYTF. The CDR3 DNA follows: TGTGCCAGCAGTTTATCAGGGATCCCAATAAGGGCTTACTATGGCTACACCTTC.

V is TRBV9 and J is TRBJ1-2; 7 bases are a match to TRBD1. Unmatched junction bases numbered 10, after V lost 0 bases and J lost 5 bases. The CDR3 has 16 amino acids. Per the germline V gene, CDR1 is SGDLS and CDR2 is YYNGEE. The CDR3 DNA reads TGTGCCAGCAGCGTAGGGAGGGACAGCATAAATTATGGCTACACCTTC. It yields the protein CASSVGRDSINYGYTF. Full variable domain (remainder filled in from reference TRBV9 and TRBJ1-2): DSGVTQTPKHLITATGQRVTLRCSPRSGDLSVYWYQQSLDQGLQFLIQYYNGEERAKGNILERFSAQQFPDLHSELNLSSLELGDSALYFCASSVGRDSINYGYTFGSGTRLTVV.

The chain employs TRBV7-2 and TRBJ2-7; 8 nucleotides line up with TRBD2. The CDR3 has 13 residues. J lost 6 bases, V lost 5 bases, and 6 bases had no gene match. Germline V gene sequence: CDR1 SGHTA, CDR2 FQGNSA. For the CDR3, the DNA is TGTGCCAGCAGCCCGGGGGGGGCCGGCGAGCAGTACTTC. Its protein is CASSPGGAGEQYF.

The chain links TRBV27 to TRBJ1-2; D perhaps matches TRBD1 (5 bases). V lost 3 bases, J lost 6 bases, and 11 bases lay in between. The germline V gene encodes CDR1 MNHEY and CDR2 SMNVEV (reference sequence). The CDR3 loop spans 13 amino acids. Here the CDR3 reads CASSFVGADGYTF. As DNA, the CDR3 is TGTGCCAGCAGTTTCGTAGGGGCTGATGGCTACACCTTC.

This chain uses TRBV6-5 with TRBJ1-1; D gene unclear. Germline loops: CDR1 MNHEY, CDR2 SVGAGI. Trimming shortened V by 2 bases and J by 0 bases, and 4 bases separated the two germline ends. This CDR3 has 13 residues. CDR3 region: CASSYVMNTEAFF. The DNA of the CDR3 is TGTGCCAGCAGTTACGTCATGAACACTGAAGCTTTCTTT.

Note on this clone: The germline gene is not matched at one end of the junction; a read error may be the cause. V and J are TRBV27 and TRBJ2-5, with TRBD2 matching 8 bases. CDR3 length: 16 amino acids. Germline CDR1 reads MNHEY; CDR2 reads SMNVEV (reference sequence). CDR3 region: CASSLQLAEPQETQYF. The CDR3 bases are TGTGCCAGCAGTTTACAACTAGCGGAACCCCAAGAAACCCAGTACTTC.

The chain employs TRBV14 and TRBJ2-7; 9 bases agree with TRBD2. This CDR3 is 15 amino acids long. CDR1 is SGHDN, CDR2 FVKESK, per germline. J was trimmed by 0 bases and V by 5 bases; bases with no gene match: 5. The CDR3 is CASSSLAGSSYEQYF. CDR3 coding DNA: TGTGCCAGCAGCTCACTAGCGGGCTCCTCCTACGAGCAGTACTTC.